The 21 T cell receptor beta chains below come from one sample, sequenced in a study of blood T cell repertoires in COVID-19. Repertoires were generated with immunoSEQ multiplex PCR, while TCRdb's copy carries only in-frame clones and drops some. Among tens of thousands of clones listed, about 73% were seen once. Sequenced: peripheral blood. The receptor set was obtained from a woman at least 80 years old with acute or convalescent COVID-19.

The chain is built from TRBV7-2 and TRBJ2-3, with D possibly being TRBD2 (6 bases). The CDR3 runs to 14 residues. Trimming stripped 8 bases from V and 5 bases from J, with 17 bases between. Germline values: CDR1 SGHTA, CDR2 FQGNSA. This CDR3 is CASGWGRGGDTQYF. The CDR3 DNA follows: TGTGCCAGCGGTTGGGGACGGGGAGGAGATACGCAGTATTTT.

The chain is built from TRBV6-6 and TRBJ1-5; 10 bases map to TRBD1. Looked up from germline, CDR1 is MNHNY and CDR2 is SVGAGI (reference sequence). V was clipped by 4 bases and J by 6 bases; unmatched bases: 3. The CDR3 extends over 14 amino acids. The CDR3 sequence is CASSWGTGVQPQHF. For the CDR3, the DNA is TGTGCCAGCAGTTGGGGGACAGGGGTTCAGCCCCAGCATTTT.

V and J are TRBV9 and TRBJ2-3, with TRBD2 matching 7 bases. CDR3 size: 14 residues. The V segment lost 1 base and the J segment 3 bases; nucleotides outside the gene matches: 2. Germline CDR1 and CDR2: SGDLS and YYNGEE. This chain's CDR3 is CASSVWGGTDTQYF. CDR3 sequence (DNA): TGTGCCAGCAGCGTATGGGGGGGAACAGATACGCAGTATTTT.

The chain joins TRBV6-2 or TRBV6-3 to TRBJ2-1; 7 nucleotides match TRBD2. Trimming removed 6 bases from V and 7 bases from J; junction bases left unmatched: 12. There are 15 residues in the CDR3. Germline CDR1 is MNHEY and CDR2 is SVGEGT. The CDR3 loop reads CASSPAGTTNNEQFF. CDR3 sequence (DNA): TGTGCCAGCAGCCCCGCCGGGACTACCAATAATGAGCAGTTCTTC.

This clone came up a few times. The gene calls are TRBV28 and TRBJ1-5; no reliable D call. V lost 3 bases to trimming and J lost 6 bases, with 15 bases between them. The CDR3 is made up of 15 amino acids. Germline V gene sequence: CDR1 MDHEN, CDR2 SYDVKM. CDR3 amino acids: CASSLPRGIGQPQHF. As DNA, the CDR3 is TGTGCCAGCAGTTTGCCCCGGGGTATCGGTCAGCCCCAGCATTTT.

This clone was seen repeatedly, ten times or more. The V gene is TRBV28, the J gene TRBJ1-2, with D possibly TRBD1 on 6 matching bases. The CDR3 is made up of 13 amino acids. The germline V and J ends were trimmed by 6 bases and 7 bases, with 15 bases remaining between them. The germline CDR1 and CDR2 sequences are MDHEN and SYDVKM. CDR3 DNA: TGTGCCAGCAGCCTTCACAGGGAGGGTGGCTACACCTTC. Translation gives CASSLHREGGYTF.

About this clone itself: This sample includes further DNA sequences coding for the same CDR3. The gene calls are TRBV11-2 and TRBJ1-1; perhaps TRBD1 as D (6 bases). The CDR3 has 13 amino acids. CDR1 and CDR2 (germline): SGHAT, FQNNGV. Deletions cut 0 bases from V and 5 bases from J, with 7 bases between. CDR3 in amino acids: CASSLEQGTEAFF. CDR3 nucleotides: TGTGCCAGCAGCTTAGAACAGGGAACTGAAGCTTTCTTT.

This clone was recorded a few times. DNA for the CDR3: TGTGCCAGCAGCCGCTTGGGGACAGAGTTTTATAATTCACCCCTCCACTTT. Translated, it gives CASSRLGTEFYNSPLHF. The chain is built from TRBV3-1 (or the pseudogene TRBV3-2) and TRBJ1-6, with TRBD1 matching 7 bases. Germline V gives CDR1 LGHDT, CDR2 YNNKEL (reference sequence). Trimming took 4 bases from V and 4 from J; bases not matched to a gene: 10. This CDR3 region has 17 residues.

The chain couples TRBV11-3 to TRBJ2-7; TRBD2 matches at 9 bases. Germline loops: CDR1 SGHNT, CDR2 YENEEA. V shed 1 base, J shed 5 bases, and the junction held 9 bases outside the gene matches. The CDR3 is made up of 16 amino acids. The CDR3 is CASSLALGAGGDEQYF. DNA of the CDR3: TGTGCCAGCAGCTTAGCGTTAGGAGCGGGAGGTGACGAGCAGTACTTC.

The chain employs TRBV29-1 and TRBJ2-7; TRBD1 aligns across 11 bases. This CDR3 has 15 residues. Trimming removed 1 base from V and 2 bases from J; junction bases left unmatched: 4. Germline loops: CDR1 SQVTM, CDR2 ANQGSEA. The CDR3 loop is CSVEAGQGAPYEQYF. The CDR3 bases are TGCAGCGTTGAAGCCGGACAGGGGGCCCCCTACGAGCAGTACTTC.

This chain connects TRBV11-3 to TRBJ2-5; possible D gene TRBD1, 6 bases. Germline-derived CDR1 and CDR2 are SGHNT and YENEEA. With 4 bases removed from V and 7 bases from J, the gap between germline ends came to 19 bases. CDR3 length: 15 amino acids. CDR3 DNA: TGTGCCAGCAGCTCCCCGGGACACTTGAAGGGGACCCAGTACTTC. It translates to CASSSPGHLKGTQYF.

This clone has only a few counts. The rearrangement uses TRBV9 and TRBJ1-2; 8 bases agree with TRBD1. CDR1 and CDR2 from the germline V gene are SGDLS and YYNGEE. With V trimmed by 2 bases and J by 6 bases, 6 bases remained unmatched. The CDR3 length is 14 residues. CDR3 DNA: TGTGCCAGCAGCGTTCGGACAGGGCTGGATGGCTACACCTTC. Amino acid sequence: CASSVRTGLDGYTF.

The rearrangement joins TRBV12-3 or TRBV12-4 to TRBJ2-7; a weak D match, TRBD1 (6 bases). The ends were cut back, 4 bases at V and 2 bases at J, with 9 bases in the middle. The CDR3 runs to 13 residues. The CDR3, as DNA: TGTGCCAGCAGTTCGACAGGTACCTACGAGCAGTACTTC. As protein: CASSSTGTYEQYF.

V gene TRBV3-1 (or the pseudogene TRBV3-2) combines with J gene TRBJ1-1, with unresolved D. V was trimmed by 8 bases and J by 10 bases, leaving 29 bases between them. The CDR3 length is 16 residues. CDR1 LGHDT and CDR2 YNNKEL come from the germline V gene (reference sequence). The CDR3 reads CASVWGGVGRDTGAFF. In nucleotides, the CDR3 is TGTGCCAGCGTCTGGGGTGGGGTAGGACGGGATACGGGAGCTTTCTTT.

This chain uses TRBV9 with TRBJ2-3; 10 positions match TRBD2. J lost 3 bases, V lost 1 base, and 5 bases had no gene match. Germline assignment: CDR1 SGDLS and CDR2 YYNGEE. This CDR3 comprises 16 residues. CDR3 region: CASSVTGTSATDTQYF. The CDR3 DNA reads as TGTGCCAGCAGCGTAACCGGGACTAGCGCTACAGATACGCAGTATTTT.

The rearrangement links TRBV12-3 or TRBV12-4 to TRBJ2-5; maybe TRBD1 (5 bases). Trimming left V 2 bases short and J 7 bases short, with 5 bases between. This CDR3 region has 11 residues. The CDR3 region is CASSLQGTQYF. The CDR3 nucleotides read TGTGCCAGCAGTTTACAGGGGACCCAGTACTTC.

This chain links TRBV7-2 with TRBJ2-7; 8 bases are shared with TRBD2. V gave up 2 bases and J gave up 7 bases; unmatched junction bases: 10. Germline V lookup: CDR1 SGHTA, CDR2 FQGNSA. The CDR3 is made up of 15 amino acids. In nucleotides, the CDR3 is TGTGCCAGCAGCTTATCAATCGGGACGGGGGGGGAGCAGTACTTC. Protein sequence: CASSLSIGTGGEQYF.

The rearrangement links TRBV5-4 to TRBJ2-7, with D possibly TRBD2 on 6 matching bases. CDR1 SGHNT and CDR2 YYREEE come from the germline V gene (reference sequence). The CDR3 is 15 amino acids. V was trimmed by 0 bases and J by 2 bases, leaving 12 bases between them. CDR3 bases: TGTGCCAGCAGCTTGGCCGGAGGGATGGCCTACGAGCAGTACTTC. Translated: CASSLAGGMAYEQYF.

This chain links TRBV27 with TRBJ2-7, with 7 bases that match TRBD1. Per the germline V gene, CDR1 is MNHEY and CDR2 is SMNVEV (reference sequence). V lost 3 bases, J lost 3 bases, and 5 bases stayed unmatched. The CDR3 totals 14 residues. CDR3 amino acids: CASSFGAGGYEQYF. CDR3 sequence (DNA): TGTGCCAGCAGTTTCGGGGCAGGGGGCTACGAGCAGTACTTC.

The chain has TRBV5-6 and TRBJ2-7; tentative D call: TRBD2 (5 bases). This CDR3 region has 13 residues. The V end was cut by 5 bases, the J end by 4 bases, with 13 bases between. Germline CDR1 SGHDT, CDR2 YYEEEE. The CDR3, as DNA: TGTGCCAGCAGTTCGGGGAGACGATACGAGCAGTACTTC. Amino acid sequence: CASSSGRRYEQYF.

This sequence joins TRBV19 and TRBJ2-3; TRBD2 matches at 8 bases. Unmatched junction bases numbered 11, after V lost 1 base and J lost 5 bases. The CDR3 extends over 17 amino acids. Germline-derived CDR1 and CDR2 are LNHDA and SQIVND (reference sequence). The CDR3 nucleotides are TGTGCCAGTAGTATAGGAGTAGCGGTCGGGGGGGAAGATACGCAGTATTTT. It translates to CASSIGVAVGGEDTQYF. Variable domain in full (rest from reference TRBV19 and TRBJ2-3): DGGITQSPKYLFRKEGQNVTLSCEQNLNHDAMYWYRQDPGQGLRLIYYSQIVNDFQKGDIAEGYSVSREKKESFPLTVTSAQKNPTAFYLCASSIGVAVGGEDTQYFGPGTRLTVL.